This TCR beta chain was recorded in a study of CD8+ T cells in alopecia areata. Study background: Tofacitinib continued for 6 to 18 months and was then withheld for 6 months.

Sequencing templates came from extracted RNA that was reverse transcribed into cDNA. This table comes from immunoSEQ multiplex PCR, and its TCRdb copy is limited to in-frame clones, with some not included. The profile shows over 150,000 clones, approximately 62% of them singletons. The sample's treatment: oral pan-JAK inhibitor, 5-10 mg twice daily. In germline, CDR1 is MNHNS, CDR2 SASEGT. This CDR3 is 13 amino acids long. With 4 bases removed from V and 4 bases from J, the gap between germline ends came to 10 bases. Points from the study as a whole: Possibly as an HLA-related effect, TCR sharing across patients appeared less clear than in mice.

Concerning this clone itself: Its antigen is not identified.

The receptor was derived from a human donor with alopecia areata. The chain joins TRBV6-1 to TRBJ2-5, with a possible D match to TRBD1 (5 bases). The specimen was CD4+ T cells sorted from blood, collected at week 24, from a patient treated with tofacitinib. The CDR3, as DNA: TGTGCCAGCAGTGTGGGGCCGGGAGAGACCCAGTACTTC. Residues: CASSVGPGETQYF.